This T cell receptor beta chain was identified during a study of cytomegalovirus exposure and HLA in healthy donors. On the study more broadly: An early release of data contained about 85 million unique TCRs, which came from HLA-typed donors.

There are 12 residues in the CDR3. V lost 6 bases and J lost 10, with 13 bases in between. Per germline, CDR1 LNHDA and CDR2 SQIVND (reference sequence). PCR used 60 Vbeta primers and 13 Jbeta primers. The method was immunoSEQ multiplex PCR; TCRdb's version includes in-frame clones alone and lacks a portion of them. This table has under 250,000 clones, around 78% appearing once. Study-level results: High specificity and sensitivity for cytomegalovirus status were reported for the classifier. Reportedly, TCR beta sequences accurately predicted HLA-A and HLA-B alleles in most subjects.

In the case of this clone: Its antigen is unknown.

V usage is TRBV19 and J usage is TRBJ2-1; D is undetermined. This receptor was taken from a man aged 25 to 40 in good health and CMV-seronegative. Sequencing was carried out using PBMCs. CDR3 loop: CASSITTTEQFF. In DNA, the CDR3 is TGTGCCAGTAGCATTACTACGACGGAGCAGTTCTTC.